This entry is about one T cell receptor beta chain. These data originate in a study of blood T cell repertoires in COVID-19. The V end lost 3 bases, the J end lost 1 base, and 13 bases lay between the germline ends. Germline loops: CDR1 LNHNV, CDR2 YYDKDF (reference sequence). The CDR3 covers 16 residues. TCRdb keeps only in-frame clones here, not all; method: immunoSEQ multiplex PCR. Of about 83,000 clones in the sample, about 88% are singletons; the top ten hold roughly 15%. The sequence was obtained from a woman of 80 years or more with active or convalescent COVID-19. The chain carries TRBV15 and TRBJ1-3; D ambiguous. Material for sequencing was peripheral blood. CDR3 region: CATSREHGRSGNTIYF. The DNA for the CDR3 is TGTGCCACCAGCAGGGAACACGGGAGGTCTGGAAACACCATATATTTT. The full variable domain, completed using reference TRBV15 and TRBJ1-3, is DAMVIQNPRYQVTQFGKPVTLSCSQTLNHNVMYWYQQKSSQAPKLLFHYYDKDFNNEADTPDNFQSRRPNTSFCFLDIRSPGLGDTAMYLCATSREHGRSGNTIYFGEGSWLTVV.